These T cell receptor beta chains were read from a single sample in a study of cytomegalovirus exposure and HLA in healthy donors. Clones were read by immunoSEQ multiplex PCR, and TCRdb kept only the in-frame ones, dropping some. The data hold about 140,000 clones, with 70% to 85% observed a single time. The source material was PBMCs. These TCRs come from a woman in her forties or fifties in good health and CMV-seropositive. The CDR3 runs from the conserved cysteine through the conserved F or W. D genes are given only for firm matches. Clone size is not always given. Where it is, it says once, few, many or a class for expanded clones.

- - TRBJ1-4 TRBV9 TGTGCCAGCAGCGTAGGAGGGGGAGATGAAAAACTGTTTTTT CASSVGGGDEKLFF
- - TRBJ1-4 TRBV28 TGTGCCAGCCGGGAGGGGGTTGTCTTAGAAAAACTGTTTTTT CASREGVVLEKLFF
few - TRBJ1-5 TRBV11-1 TGTGCCAGCAGTCATACCGCTTCAGGGGATCAGCCCCAGCATTTT CASSHTASGDQPQHF
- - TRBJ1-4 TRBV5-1 TGCGCCAGCAGCTTCCAGGGTGCAACTAATGAAAAACTGTTTTTT CASSFQGATNEKLFF
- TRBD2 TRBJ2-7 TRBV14 TGTGCCAGCAGCCTCCTAGCGGCCACCTCCTACGAGCAGTACTTC CASSLLAATSYEQYF
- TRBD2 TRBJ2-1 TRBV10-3 TGTGCCGTCGGACTAGCGGGGGGTTATGAGCAGTTCTTC CAVGLAGGYEQFF
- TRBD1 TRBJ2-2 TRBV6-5 TGTGCCAGCAAGCCGGGACAGGGGTACACCGGGGAGCTGTTTTTT CASKPGQGYTGELFF
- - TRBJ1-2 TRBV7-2 TGTGCCAGCAGCTTACCCGTACCATCGGAGGGCTACACCTTC CASSLPVPSEGYTF
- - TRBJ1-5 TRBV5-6 TGTGCCAGCAGCTTGGCCAGGGGAAATCAGCCCCAGCATTTT CASSLARGNQPQHF
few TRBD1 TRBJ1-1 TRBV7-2 TGTGCCAGCAGCCACAGGGGGTCTGAAGCTTTCTTT CASSHRGSEAFF
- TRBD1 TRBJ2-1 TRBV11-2 TGTGCCAGCAGCTCCCCGGGACAGGGTTTGAATGAGCAGTTCTTC CASSSPGQGLNEQFF
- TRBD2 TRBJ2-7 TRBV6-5 TGTGCCAGCAGTTACCGGCGGGGGGGCTTCTACGAGCAGTACTTC CASSYRRGGFYEQYF
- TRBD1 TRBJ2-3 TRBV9 TGTGCCAGCAGCGTAGAGAGAGGGGGCGAGGATGGCACAGATACGCAGTATTTT CASSVERGGEDGTDTQYF
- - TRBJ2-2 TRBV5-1 TGCGCCAGCAGCTCTGGACAGCTGAACACCGGGGAGCTGTTTTTT CASSSGQLNTGELFF
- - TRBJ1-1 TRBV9 TGTGCCAGCACCCGAGAGGGCGCTGAGACTGAAGCTTTCTTT CASTREGAETEAFF
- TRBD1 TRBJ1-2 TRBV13 TGTGCCAGCAGCCCCCGGGACAGGGGTATTAGCTATGGCTACACCTTC CASSPRDRGISYGYTF
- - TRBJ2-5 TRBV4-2 TGTGCCAGCAGCCAACCTACCTCGAGGGACACCCCTGGGGAGACCCAGTACTTC CASSQPTSRDTPGETQYF
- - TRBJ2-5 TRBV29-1 TGCAGCGTTGTAGACAGTAATCAAGAGACCCAGTACTTC CSVVDSNQETQYF
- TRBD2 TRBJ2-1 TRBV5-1 TGCGCCAGCAGCCGAAGGGTAGCGGGGGGGCAGAATGAGCAGTTCTTC CASSRRVAGGQNEQFF
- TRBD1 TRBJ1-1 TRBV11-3 TGTGCCAGCAGCTTAGAAGGGACAGGGGACACTGAAGCTTTCTTT CASSLEGTGDTEAFF
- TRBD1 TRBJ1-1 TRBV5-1 TGCGCCAGCAGCTGGGATTCACAGGGGGGGACTGAAGCTTTCTTT CASSWDSQGGTEAFF
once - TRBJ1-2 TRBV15 TGTGCCACCAGCAGAGAGGAGGGACTGAGAGGGTATGGCTACACCTTC CATSREEGLRGYGYTF
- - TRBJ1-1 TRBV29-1 TGCAGCGTTGGTCGGAACACTGAAGCTTTCTTT CSVGRNTEAFF
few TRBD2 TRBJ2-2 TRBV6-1 TGTGCCAGCAGTGAAGCGCTAGCGGGGGGGCGGGAGCTGTTTTTT CASSEALAGGRELFF
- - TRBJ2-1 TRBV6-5 TGTGCCAGCAGCCCTCCCGGGGGGCTCGGTGAGCAGTTCTTC CASSPPGGLGEQFF
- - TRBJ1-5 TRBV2 TGTGCCAGCACCAAGGCGGGCAATCAGCCCCAGCATTTT CASTKAGNQPQHF
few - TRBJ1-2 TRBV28 TGTGCCATCCCCGAGGGTTCGAAAGGCTACACCTTC CAIPEGSKGYTF
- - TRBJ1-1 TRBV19 TGTGCCAGTAGACAGTACACTGAAGCTTTCTTT CASRQYTEAFF
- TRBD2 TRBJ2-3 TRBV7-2 TGTGCCAGCAGCTGGGGACTAGCGGGGGGGGAGAGCACAGATACGCAGTATTTT CASSWGLAGGESTDTQYF
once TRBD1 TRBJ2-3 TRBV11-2 TGTGCCAGCAGCTATAACAGGGGGCAGACAGATACGCAGTATTTT CASSYNRGQTDTQYF
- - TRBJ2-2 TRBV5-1 TGCGCCAGCAGCTTGGTATTGGACAGCGGGGAGCTGTTTTTT CASSLVLDSGELFF
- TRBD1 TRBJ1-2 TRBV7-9 TGTGCCAGCAGTCCATGGGACAGGAATCGGAACTATGGCTACACCTTC CASSPWDRNRNYGYTF
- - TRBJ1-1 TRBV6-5 TGTGCCAGCAGTTACGGCCTGGCAGGGTTGGACACTGAAGCTTTCTTT CASSYGLAGLDTEAFF
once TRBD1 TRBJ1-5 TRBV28 TGTGCCAGCAGCCCCACAGGGGAAAATCAGCCCCAGCATTTT CASSPTGENQPQHF
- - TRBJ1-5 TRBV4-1 TGCGCCAGCAGCCAAGATCTGGCAGGGATGAGCAATCAGCCCCAGCATTTT CASSQDLAGMSNQPQHF
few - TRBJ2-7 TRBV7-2 TGTGCCAGCAGCTTTAAACAGGGCCACGAGCAGTACTTC CASSFKQGHEQYF
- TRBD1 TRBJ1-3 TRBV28 TGTGCCAGCAGCCTACGGGGACAGGGGATCAGAAACACCATATATTTT CASSLRGQGIRNTIYF
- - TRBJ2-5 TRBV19 TGTGCCAGTAGTATTTTCGCTAGCCCAGAGACCCAGTACTTC CASSIFASPETQYF
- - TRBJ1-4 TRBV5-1 TGCGCCAGCAGCTTGACCGGGGTGGCTAATGAAAAACTGTTTTTT CASSLTGVANEKLFF
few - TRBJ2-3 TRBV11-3 TGTGCCAGCAGCCCCGGCACAGATACGCAGTATTTT CASSPGTDTQYF
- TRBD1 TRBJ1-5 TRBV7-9 TGTGCCAGCAGCTTTGGACAGGGATGGCCCCAGCATTTT CASSFGQGWPQHF
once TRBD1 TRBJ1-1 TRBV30 TGTGCCTGGAGTGTTACAGGGGGTTATATCACTGAAGCTTTCTTT CAWSVTGGYITEAFF
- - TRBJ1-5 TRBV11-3 TGTGCCAGCAGCTCCCCTCCGGCAGGCGGCAATCAGCCCCAGCATTTT CASSSPPAGGNQPQHF
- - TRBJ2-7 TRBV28 TGTGCCAGCAGCCTGAATATCCAGTTGGTCTACGAGCAGTACTTC CASSLNIQLVYEQYF
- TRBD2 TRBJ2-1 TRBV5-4 TGTGCCAGCAGCTTGTCCGGGACTAGCGGGGGATATGAGCAGTTCTTC CASSLSGTSGGYEQFF
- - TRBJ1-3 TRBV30 TGTGCCTGGAGTGCCTATGCCGGTTCGTTTGGAAGGGGCGAAGCAGGAAACACCATATATTTT CAWSAYAGSFGRGEAGNTIYF
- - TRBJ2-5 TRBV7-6 TGTGCCACCTCGCCGGAGGCTGGGGGCGCCCTTAGAGAGACCCAGTACTTC CATSPEAGGALRETQYF
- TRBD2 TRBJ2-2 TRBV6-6 TGTGCCAGCATCCCCAGCGGGACTAGGACCACCGGGGAGCTGTTTTTT CASIPSGTRTTGELFF
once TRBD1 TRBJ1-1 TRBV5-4 TGTGCCAGCAGCCGTCGGGGGACAGGGGATACTGAAGCTTTCTTT CASSRRGTGDTEAFF
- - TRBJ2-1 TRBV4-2 TGTGCCAGCACCCTCCGGCAGGGGGGCTACAATGAGCAGTTCTTC CASTLRQGGYNEQFF
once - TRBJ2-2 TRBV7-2 TGTGCCAGCAGCTTAGTTGGGGGGGGCAGGTCCGGGGAGCTGTTTTTT CASSLVGGGRSGELFF
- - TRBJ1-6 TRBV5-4 TGTGCCAGCAGCTTGAACACTTCACCCCTCCACTTT CASSLNTSPLHF
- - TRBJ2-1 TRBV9 TGTGCCAGCAGCGTAGGACTTCGGGATGAGCAGTTCTTC CASSVGLRDEQFF